The 27 T cell receptor beta chains below were found in one sample sequenced in a study of blood T cell repertoires in COVID-19. Here immunoSEQ multiplex PCR was the method, and the copy in TCRdb shows in-frame clones only, minus some. Of under 400,000 clones listed, around 91% are singletons. The source material was peripheral blood. These receptors were taken from a man in his late teens or twenties with active or convalescent COVID-19.

For this clone: A junction end diverges from the germline sequence, so it may reflect a read error. The CDR3 protein is CASSLAGVPYNEQFF. The DNA of the CDR3 is TGTGCCAGCAGCCTAGCGGGAGTCCCCTACAATGAGCAGTTCTTC. V gene TRBV7-2 combines with J gene TRBJ2-1; TRBD2 matches at 10 bases. From germline, CDR1 is SGHTA and CDR2 FQGNSA. The CDR3 sequence is 15 residues long.

V gene TRBV9 combines with J gene TRBJ2-1; a weak D match, TRBD1 (5 bases). In germline, CDR1 is SGDLS, CDR2 YYNGEE. V was pared by 3 bases and J by 4 bases, with 14 bases between. CDR3 length equals 15 residues. For the CDR3, the DNA is TGTGCCAGCAGCGGCAGGGTTTTTTCATACAATGAGCAGTTCTTC. This codes for CASSGRVFSYNEQFF.

The V call is TRBV10-3, the J call TRBJ2-7; D is undetermined. Germline V lookup: CDR1 ENHRY, CDR2 SYGVKD. The CDR3 runs 14 residues. V lost 6 bases to trimming and J lost 2 bases, with 14 bases between them. CDR3 sequence reads: CAIRDMTKAYEQYF. The CDR3 DNA sequence: TGTGCCATCAGGGATATGACAAAAGCCTACGAGCAGTACTTC.

V and J are TRBV7-2 and TRBJ1-5, with 8 bases fitting TRBD1. The length of the CDR3 is 14 residues. V lost 3 bases to trimming and J lost 7 bases; unmatched junction nucleotides: 5. The germline CDR1 and CDR2 sequences are SGHTA and FQGNSA. The DNA of the CDR3 is TGTGCCAGCAGCTTCGACAGGGGAGCGCAGCCCCAGCATTTT. Its protein product is CASSFDRGAQPQHF. Looking up the rest from reference TRBV7-2 and TRBJ1-5 gives the full variable domain: GAGVSQSPSNKVTEKGKDVELRCDPISGHTALYWYRQSLGQGLEFLIYFQGNSAPDKSGLPSDRFSAERTGGSVSTLTIQRTQQEDSAVYLCASSFDRGAQPQHFGDGTRLSIL.

This clone was counted only a few times. V gene TRBV5-1 combines with J gene TRBJ2-7; TRBD1 aligns across 9 bases. The germline gives CDR1 SGHRS, CDR2 YFSETQ. Trimming at V came to 4 bases and at J to 2 bases, leaving 7 bases not matched to a gene. CDR3 size: 15 residues. CDR3 sequence: CASSHPGQGTYEQYF. Here the CDR3 DNA reads TGCGCCAGCAGCCACCCGGGACAGGGCACCTACGAGCAGTACTTC.

The chain employs TRBV27 and TRBJ2-1; 14 nucleotides match TRBD2. Trimming took 2 bases from V and 3 from J; bases not matched to a gene: 12. CDR1 is MNHEY and CDR2 is SMNVEV in the germline V gene (reference sequence). This CDR3 comprises 20 residues. The DNA for the CDR3 is TGTGCCAGCAGTTTAGAAACGAAGGGACTAGCGGGAGTGTACTACAATGAGCAGTTCTTC. Encoded protein: CASSLETKGLAGVYYNEQFF.

This clone appeared once. The rearrangement links TRBV5-4 to TRBJ2-7, with 13 bases that match TRBD2. CDR3 length: 16 residues. With V trimmed by 7 bases and J by 5 bases, 12 bases remained unmatched. Germline CDR1 SGHNT, CDR2 YYREEE (reference sequence). The CDR3 loop reads CASQTSGRYPLDEQYF. The CDR3 DNA reads TGTGCCAGCCAGACTAGCGGGAGGTACCCCCTCGACGAGCAGTACTTC.

The gene calls are TRBV5-8 and TRBJ2-3, with TRBD2 matching over 9 bases. Trimming took 2 bases from V and 0 from J; bases not matched to a gene: 4. The V gene's germline CDR1 is SGHTS and CDR2 YDEGEE. The CDR3 covers 16 residues. The CDR3 region is CASSFPSGASTDTQYF. Here the CDR3 DNA reads TGTGCCAGCAGCTTCCCTAGCGGGGCTAGCACAGATACGCAGTATTTT.

The rearrangement uses TRBV14 and TRBJ1-6, with D possibly being TRBD1 (6 bases). Germline V gene data show CDR1 as SGHDN and CDR2 as FVKESK. The CDR3 runs 16 residues. V was cut by 0 bases and J by 8 bases, with 14 bases left in between. DNA of the CDR3: TGTGCCAGCAGCCAAGACTGGGGGCTGAGAGATTCACCCCTCCACTTT. It specifies CASSQDWGLRDSPLHF.

This clone occurred a few times. This chain connects TRBV6-2 or TRBV6-3 to TRBJ1-1, with D hard to call. The V gene lost 5 bases and the J gene lost 6 bases, with 7 bases spanning the gap. Germline CDR1 MNHEY, CDR2 SVGEGT. The CDR3 runs to 11 residues. The CDR3 nucleotides are TGTGCCAGCAGTCGGAGAGCTGAAGCTTTCTTT. It translates to CASSRRAEAFF.

The rearrangement links TRBV9 to TRBJ1-1, with TRBD1 matching 9 bases. The germline gives CDR1 SGDLS, CDR2 YYNGEE. The CDR3 is 15 amino acids. With V trimmed by 4 bases and J by 4 bases, 8 bases remained unmatched. This CDR3 reads CASSPTGGPATEAFF. The CDR3 DNA reads as TGTGCCAGCAGCCCGACAGGGGGTCCTGCCACTGAAGCTTTCTTT.

The chain combines TRBV7-2 with TRBJ2-7; D not resolved. CDR1 is SGHTA and CDR2 is FQGNSA in the germline V gene. Deletions cut 1 base from V and 3 bases from J, with 10 bases between. The CDR3 length is 14 residues. Here the CDR3 DNA reads TGTGCCAGCAGCTTAGACACAGCTCTCTACGAGCAGTACTTC. This encodes CASSLDTALYEQYF.

This sequence joins TRBV11-2 and TRBJ2-7, with 10 bases fitting TRBD1. This CDR3 is built from 14 residues. With 3 bases clipped from V and 5 bases from J, the junction kept 4 bases outside the gene matches. Germline V CDR1 and CDR2: SGHAT, FQNNGV. The CDR3 DNA reads TGTGCCAGCAGCTTCCCCGACAGGGGGCACGAGCAGTACTTC. Its translation is CASSFPDRGHEQYF.

The chain recombines TRBV19 with TRBJ2-1; TRBD2 aligns across 9 bases. With 10 bases clipped from V and 1 base from J, the junction kept 8 bases outside the gene matches. CDR3 length equals 15 residues. CDR1 and CDR2 from the germline V gene are LNHDA and SQIVND (reference sequence). The DNA for the CDR3 is TGTGCCACTCAGCGGGGGGCAGGGTCCTACAATGAGCAGTTCTTC. Its translation is CATQRGAGSYNEQFF.

A word on this clone: A junction boundary mismatches the germline segment, possibly from a read error. The chain is built from TRBV3-1 (or the pseudogene TRBV3-2) and TRBJ2-6, with D possibly matching TRBD1 (5 bases). The CDR3 is 15 amino acids. Germline V gene lookup returns CDR1 LGHDT and CDR2 YNNKEL (reference sequence). Written as DNA, the CDR3 is TGTGCCAGCAGGGTGACAGCGTCTGGGGCCAACGTGCTGACTTTC. The encoded protein is CASRVTASGANVLTF.

The V and J genes are TRBV5-3 and TRBJ1-2; 10 bases align to TRBD1. TRBV5-3 is assigned to the ORF class and has an uncertain function. The length of the CDR3 is 16 residues. Losses at the gene ends were 4 bases for V and 3 bases for J; bases not matched to a gene: 9. The DNA for the CDR3 is TGTGCCAGAAGCCCAGACACCGGGACAGGGGACTATGGCTACACCTTC. Translation gives CARSPDTGTGDYGYTF.

The rearrangement uses TRBV29-1 and TRBJ2-7; D is perhaps TRBD2 (5 bases). V lost 0 bases, J lost 4 bases, and 13 bases lay in between. The CDR3 loop spans 14 amino acids. Looked up from germline, CDR1 is SQVTM and CDR2 is ANQGSEA. The CDR3 here is CSVEDRGFRYEQYF. CDR3 sequence (DNA): TGCAGCGTTGAAGATCGAGGGTTCCGGTACGAGCAGTACTTC.

The genes are TRBV24-1 and TRBJ1-2; the match to TRBD1 covers 7 bases. V shed 4 bases, J shed 6 bases, and the junction held 1 base outside the gene matches. This CDR3 contains 12 residues. Germline V gene lookup returns CDR1 KGHDR and CDR2 SFDVKD. In DNA, the CDR3 is TGTGCCACCAGTGACAGGGGGGATGGCTACACCTTC. Protein product: CATSDRGDGYTF.

The V gene is TRBV4-2, the J gene TRBJ1-5; maybe TRBD1 (5 bases). Trimming took 1 base from V and 0 from J, leaving 13 bases between them. In germline, CDR1 is LGHNA, CDR2 YNFKEQ. The CDR3 runs 17 residues. CDR3 DNA sequence: TGTGCCAGCAGCCAAGTAAGTACAGGCAATAGCAATCAGCCCCAGCATTTT. This translates into CASSQVSTGNSNQPQHF.

The V gene is TRBV19, the J gene TRBJ1-2; D possibly corresponds to TRBD1 (6 bases). This CDR3 is built from 12 residues. Trimming left V 1 base short and J 6 bases short, with 6 bases between. CDR1 is LNHDA and CDR2 is SQIVND in the germline V gene (reference sequence). CDR3 DNA: TGTGCCAGTAGTATAGGACAGGATGGCTACACCTTC. It encodes CASSIGQDGYTF.

This clone occurred once. The chain has TRBV24-1 and TRBJ2-1; 14 positions match TRBD2. J lost 10 bases, V lost 3 bases, and 7 bases had no gene match. The CDR3 extends over 16 amino acids. Germline CDR1 KGHDR, CDR2 SFDVKD. In DNA, the CDR3 is TGTGCCACCAGTGATCGGACTAGCGGGGGGCTCAGCGAGCAGTTCTTC. Amino acid sequence: CATSDRTSGGLSEQFF.

This chain connects TRBV7-3 to TRBJ2-3, with a weak D call TRBD2 (5 bases). Germline lookup yields CDR1 SGHTA and CDR2 FQGTGA. The CDR3 is 16 residues long. V was trimmed by 5 bases and J by 4 bases, leaving 19 bases between them. The CDR3 loop is CASSPGASWQPDTQYF. The CDR3, as DNA: TGTGCCAGCAGCCCCGGAGCTAGCTGGCAGCCAGATACGCAGTATTTT.

This chain connects TRBV28 to TRBJ1-2, with D tentatively TRBD1 (5 bases). The CDR3 has 15 residues. The V end lost 4 bases, the J end lost 6 bases, and 18 bases lay between the germline ends. Germline V gives CDR1 MDHEN, CDR2 SYDVKM. CDR3 amino acids: CASSSSSRVFDGYTF. CDR3 nucleotides: TGTGCCAGCAGTTCGAGCTCCAGGGTTTTCGATGGCTACACCTTC.

V gene TRBV2 combines with J gene TRBJ1-1, with 10 nucleotides matching TRBD1. This CDR3 comprises 18 residues. The germline V gene has CDR1 SNHLY and CDR2 FYNNEI. V gave up 6 bases and J gave up 0 bases; unmatched junction bases: 13. The CDR3 loop is CASRSGGDRGPLNTEAFF. The CDR3, as DNA: TGTGCCAGCAGATCGGGCGGCGACAGGGGGCCTTTGAACACTGAAGCTTTCTTT.

This sequence joins TRBV7-9 and TRBJ1-6; a possible D gene is TRBD1 (5 bases). CDR1 is SEHNR and CDR2 is FQNEAQ in the germline V gene (reference sequence). Trimming pared 5 bases from V and 10 bases from J, leaving 9 bases between. This CDR3 is built from 12 residues. The DNA of the CDR3 is TGTGCCAGCAGCCCGGGGGGGTCACCCCTCCACTTT. Translation: CASSPGGSPLHF. The whole variable domain, filled in from reference TRBV7-9 and TRBJ1-6, reads DTGVSQNPRHKITKRGQNVTFRCDPISEHNRLYWYRQTLGQGPEFLTYFQNEAQLEKSRLLSDRFSAERPKGSFSTLEIQRTEQGDSAMYLCASSPGGSPLHFGNGTRLTVT.

This clone was recorded once. This rearrangement joins TRBV6-1 to TRBJ2-5, with 7 nucleotides matching TRBD2. CDR1 and CDR2 (germline): MNHNS, SASEGT. The CDR3 length is 13 residues. The ends lost 6 bases at V and 4 bases at J; junction bases unmatched: 5. CDR3 coding DNA: TGTGCCAGCAGGCCTGGGGGGGGAGAGACCCAGTACTTC. Encoded protein: CASRPGGGETQYF.

The genes are TRBV27 and TRBJ1-2; D remains ambiguous. This CDR3 has 14 amino acids. Germline CDR1 and CDR2: MNHEY and SMNVEV (reference sequence). V shed 2 bases and J shed 11 bases, with 18 bases lying between them. The CDR3 loop reads CASSLVTVPLVYTF. CDR3 nucleotides: TGTGCCAGCAGTTTAGTCACAGTACCATTAGTTTACACCTTC.